The following is a T cell receptor (beta chain) sequence with its context. The trim removed 5 bases at V and 2 bases at J, leaving 5 bases unmatched. There are 14 residues in the CDR3. Germline loops: CDR1 MDHEN, CDR2 SYDVKM. The sample comes from a study of cytomegalovirus exposure and HLA in healthy donors. PCR used 60 Vbeta primers and 13 Jbeta primers. Profiled with immunoSEQ multiplex PCR; TCRdb holds only in-frame clones, not every one. The repertoire holds some 120,000 clones, with 80% to 90% as singletons. This TCR came from a woman under 30 in good health and CMV-seropositive. The specimen sequenced was PBMCs. This chain links TRBV28 with TRBJ1-1; 7 positions agree with TRBD1. Written as DNA, the CDR3 is TGTGCCAGCAGTACAGGGGAAGGTAACACTGAAGCTTTCTTT. Translation gives CASSTGEGNTEAFF. The full variable domain, its missing parts supplied by reference TRBV28 and TRBJ1-1, is DVKVTQSSRYLVKRTGEKVFLECVQDMDHENMFWYRQDPGLGLRLIYFSYDVKMKEKGDIPEGYSVSREKKERFSLILESASTNQTSMYLCASSTGEGNTEAFFGQGTRLTVV.